This TCR beta chain was profiled in a study of blood T cell repertoires in COVID-19. Study as a whole: All recovered Cohort 3 donors got two negative PCRs, got clearance, or saw symptom resolution. PBMCs, B-cell-depleted T cells, or T cells were the source of the cDNA or gDNA that made up the material.

CDR3 length: 13 residues. The V end lost 10 bases, the J end lost 0 bases, and 12 bases lay between the germline ends. Germline assignment: CDR1 MNHEY and CDR2 SVGAGI. In the original analysis: Amplification of reference gene primers was used by the study to estimate nucleated cell counts. Sequencing used immunoSEQ multiplex PCR; TCRdb keeps in-frame clones, though not all of them. V, J and clone size were drawn from that table, and D and trimming were deduced from the DNA. This table has fewer than 250,000 clones, around nine tenths appearing once. Participants spanned ages about 18 to 90 years and resided in fewer than 30 US areas.

Material: PBMCs or T cells enriched from blood (not recorded which). The sequence was collected from a man aged 25 to 40 in a cohort exposed to, infected with or recovered from COVID-19 (not recorded which). The J gene is TRBJ1-1, the V gene TRBV6-5, with TRBD1 as a possible D gene (6 bases). CDR3 residues: CATTRGMNTEAFF. The CDR3 region has the DNA TGTGCCACTACGAGGGGGATGAACACTGAAGCTTTCTTT.